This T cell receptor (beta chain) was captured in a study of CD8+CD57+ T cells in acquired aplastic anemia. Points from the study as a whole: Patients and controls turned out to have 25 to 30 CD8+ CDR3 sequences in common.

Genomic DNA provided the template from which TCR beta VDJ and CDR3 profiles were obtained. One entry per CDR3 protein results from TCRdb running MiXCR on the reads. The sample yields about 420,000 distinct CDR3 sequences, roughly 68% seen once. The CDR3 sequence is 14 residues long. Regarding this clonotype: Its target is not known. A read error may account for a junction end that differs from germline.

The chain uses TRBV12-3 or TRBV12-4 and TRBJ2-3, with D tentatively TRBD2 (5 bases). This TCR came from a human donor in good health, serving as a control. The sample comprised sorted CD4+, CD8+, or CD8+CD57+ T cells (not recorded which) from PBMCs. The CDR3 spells CASSPLPGSDTQYF. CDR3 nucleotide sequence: TGTGCCAGCAGTCCACTCCCGGGGTCAGATACGCAGTATTTC.